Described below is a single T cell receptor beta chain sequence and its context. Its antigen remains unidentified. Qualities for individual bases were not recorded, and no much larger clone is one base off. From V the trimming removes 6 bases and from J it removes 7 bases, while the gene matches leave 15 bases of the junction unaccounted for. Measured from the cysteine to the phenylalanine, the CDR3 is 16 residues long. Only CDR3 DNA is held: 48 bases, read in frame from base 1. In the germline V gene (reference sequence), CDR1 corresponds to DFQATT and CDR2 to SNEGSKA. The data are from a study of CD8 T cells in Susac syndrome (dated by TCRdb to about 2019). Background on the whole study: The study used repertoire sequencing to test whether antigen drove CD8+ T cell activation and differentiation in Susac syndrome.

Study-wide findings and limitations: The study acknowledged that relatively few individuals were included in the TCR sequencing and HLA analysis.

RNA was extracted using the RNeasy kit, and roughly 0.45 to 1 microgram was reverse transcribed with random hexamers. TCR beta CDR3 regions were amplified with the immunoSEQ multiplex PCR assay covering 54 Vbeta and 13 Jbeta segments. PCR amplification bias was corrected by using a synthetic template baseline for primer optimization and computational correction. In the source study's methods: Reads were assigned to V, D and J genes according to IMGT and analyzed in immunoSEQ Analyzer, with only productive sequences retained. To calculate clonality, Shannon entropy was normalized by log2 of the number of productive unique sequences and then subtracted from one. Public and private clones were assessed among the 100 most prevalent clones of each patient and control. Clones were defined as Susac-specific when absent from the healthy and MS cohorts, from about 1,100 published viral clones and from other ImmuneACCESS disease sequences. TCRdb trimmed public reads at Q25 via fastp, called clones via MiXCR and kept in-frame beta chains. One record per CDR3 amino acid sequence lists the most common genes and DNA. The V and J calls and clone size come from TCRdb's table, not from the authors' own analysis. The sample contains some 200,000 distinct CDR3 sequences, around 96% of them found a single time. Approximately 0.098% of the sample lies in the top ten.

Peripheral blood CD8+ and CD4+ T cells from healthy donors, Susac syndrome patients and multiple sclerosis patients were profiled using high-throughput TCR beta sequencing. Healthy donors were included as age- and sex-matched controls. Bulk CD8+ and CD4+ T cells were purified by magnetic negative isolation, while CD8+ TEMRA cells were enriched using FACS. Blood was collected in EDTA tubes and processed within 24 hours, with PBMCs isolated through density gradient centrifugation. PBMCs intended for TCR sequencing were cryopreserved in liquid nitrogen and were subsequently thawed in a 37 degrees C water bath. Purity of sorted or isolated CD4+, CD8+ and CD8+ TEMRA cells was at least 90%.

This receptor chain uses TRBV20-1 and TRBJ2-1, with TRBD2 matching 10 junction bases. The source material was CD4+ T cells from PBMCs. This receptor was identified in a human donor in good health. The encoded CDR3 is CSALAKASGRSNEQFF. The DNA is TGCAGTGCGCTAGCTAAAGCTAGCGGGAGATCTAATGAGCAGTTCTTC.